These T cell receptor beta chains were read from a single sample in a study of blood T cells in healthy people across ages. TCRdb itself ran the 5' RACE reads through MiXCR, one entry per CDR3 protein. The repertoire holds around 700,000 distinct CDR3 sequences, with roughly 25% as singletons. The data were also submitted as part of a second study, on T cells of mothers and their children.

Sequencing was performed on blood. The receptors originated from a boy between 10 and 17 years old in good health. The CDR3 runs from the conserved cysteine through the conserved F or W. The D gene is left open where the match is weak. The size entry is marked missing in some rows and otherwise reads once, few, many or a size class.

J gene | V gene | clone size | D gene | CDR3 protein | CDR3 DNA
TRBJ2-5 | TRBV20-1 | many | - | CSARGGETQYF | TGCAGTGCTAGGGGTGGGGAGACCCAGTACTTC
TRBJ2-5 | TRBV14 | - | - | CASRAATEETQYF | TGTGCCAGCAGGGCGGCGACTGAAGAGACCCAGTACTTC
TRBJ2-1 | TRBV20-1 | - | - | CSAREIAGTSGSYNEQFF | TGCAGTGCTAGAGAAATCGCAGGAACTTCGGGCTCCTACAATGAGCAGTTCTTC
TRBJ2-7 | TRBV29-1 | few | - | CSVAAAASYEQYF | TGCAGCGTCGCGGCCGCTGCGAGCTACGAGCAGTACTTC
TRBJ2-1 | TRBV20-1 | few | TRBD2 | CSATLAGGSSYNEQFF | TGCAGTGCTACCCTAGCGGGGGGGAGCTCCTACAATGAGCAGTTCTTC
TRBJ2-5 | TRBV5-6 | - | TRBD1 | CASSPRTGGSSTQYF | TGTGCCAGCAGCCCGCGGACAGGGGGCTCCTCCACCCAGTACTTC
TRBJ1-5 | TRBV10-2 | - | - | CASSPGAWGSNQPQHF | TGCGCCAGCTCCCCGGGTGCTTGGGGCAGCAATCAGCCCCAGCATTTT
TRBJ2-1 | TRBV28 | - | - | CASSTGLLFNEQFF | TGTGCCAGCAGTACGGGACTTCTATTCAATGAGCAGTTCTTC
TRBJ2-2 | TRBV19 | - | - | CATSEDGELFF | TGTGCCACCTCGGAGGACGGGGAGCTGTTTTTT
TRBJ2-1 | TRBV27 | - | TRBD2 | CASNYGRTSGTPGEQFF | TGTGCCAGCAATTACGGTAGGACTAGCGGTACCCCGGGTGAGCAGTTCTTC
TRBJ1-2 | TRBV5-1 | - | TRBD1 | CASSLTGGERNGYTF | TGCGCCAGCAGCTTGACAGGGGGCGAGAGGAATGGCTACACCTTC
TRBJ2-7 | TRBV5-5 | few | - | CASSLKGDRYEQYF | TGTGCCAGCAGCTTGAAGGGGGATCGGTACGAGCAGTACTTC
TRBJ2-7 | TRBV4-3 | - | TRBD2 | CASSQRSGGSPYEQYF | TGCGCCAGCAGCCAACGAAGCGGGGGATCCCCCTACGAGCAGTACTTC
TRBJ1-2 | TRBV28 | - | - | CASSLGRIRPVGYTF | TGTGCCAGCAGTTTAGGGCGGATTAGACCAGTGGGCTACACCTTC
TRBJ2-3 | TRBV7-2 | few | - | CASSLVWADTQYF | TGTGCCAGCAGCTTAGTCTGGGCAGATACGCAGTATTTT
TRBJ2-3 | TRBV9 | many | - | CASSVGQLTDTQYF | TGTGCCAGCAGCGTAGGGCAATTAACAGATACGCAGTATTTT
TRBJ2-2 | TRBV6-5 | few | - | CASSPGLTNTGELFF | TGTGCCAGCAGTCCAGGTCTTACGAACACCGGGGAGCTGTTTTTT
TRBJ2-7 | TRBV5-1 | - | - | CASSFTPDYTSYEQYF | TGCGCCAGCAGCTTCACTCCGGACTACACATCCTACGAGCAGTACTTC